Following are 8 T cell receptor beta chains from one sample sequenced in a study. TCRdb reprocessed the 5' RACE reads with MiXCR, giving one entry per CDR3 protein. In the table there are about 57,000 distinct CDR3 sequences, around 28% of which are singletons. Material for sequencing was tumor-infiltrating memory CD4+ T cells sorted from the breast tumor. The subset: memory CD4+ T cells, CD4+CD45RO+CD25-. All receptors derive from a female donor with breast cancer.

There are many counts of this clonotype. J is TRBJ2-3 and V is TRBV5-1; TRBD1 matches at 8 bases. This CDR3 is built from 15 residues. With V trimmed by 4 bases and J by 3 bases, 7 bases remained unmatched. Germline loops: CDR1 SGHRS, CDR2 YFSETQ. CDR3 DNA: TGCGCCAGCAGCGGTACAGGGGACAGGACAGATACGCAGTATTTT. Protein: CASSGTGDRTDTQYF.

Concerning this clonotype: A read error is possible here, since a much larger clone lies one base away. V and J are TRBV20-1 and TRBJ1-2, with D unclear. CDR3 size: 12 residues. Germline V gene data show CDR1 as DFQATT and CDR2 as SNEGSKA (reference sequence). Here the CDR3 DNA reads TGCAGTGCTAGACCGACCCACTATTGCTACACCTTC. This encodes CSARPTHYCYTF.

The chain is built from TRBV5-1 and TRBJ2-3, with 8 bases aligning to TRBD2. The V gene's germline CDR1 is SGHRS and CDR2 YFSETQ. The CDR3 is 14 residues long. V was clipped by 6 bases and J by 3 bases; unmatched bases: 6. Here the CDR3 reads CASTSGGGTDTQYF. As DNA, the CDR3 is TGCGCCAGCACCTCGGGAGGGGGTACAGATACGCAGTATTTT.

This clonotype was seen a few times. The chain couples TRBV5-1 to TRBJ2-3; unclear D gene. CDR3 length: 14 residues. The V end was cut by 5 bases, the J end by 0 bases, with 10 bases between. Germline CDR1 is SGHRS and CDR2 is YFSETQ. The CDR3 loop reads CASRPTGSTDTQYF. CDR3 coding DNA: TGCGCCAGCAGACCGACGGGTAGCACAGATACGCAGTATTTT.

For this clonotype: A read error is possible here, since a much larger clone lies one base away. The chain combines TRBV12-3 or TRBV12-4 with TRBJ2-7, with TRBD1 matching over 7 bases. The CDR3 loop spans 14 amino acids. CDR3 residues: CVSSSHGQAYEQYF. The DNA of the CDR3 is TGTGTCAGCAGTTCCCATGGACAGGCCTACGAGCAGTACTTC.

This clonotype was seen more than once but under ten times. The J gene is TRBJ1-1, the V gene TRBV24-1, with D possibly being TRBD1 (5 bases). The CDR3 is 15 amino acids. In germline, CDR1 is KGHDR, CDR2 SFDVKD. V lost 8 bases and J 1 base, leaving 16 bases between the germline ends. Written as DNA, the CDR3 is TGTGCCACCAATTCTGGGGACGGCCCGAACACTGAAGCTTTCTTT. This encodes CATNSGDGPNTEAFF.

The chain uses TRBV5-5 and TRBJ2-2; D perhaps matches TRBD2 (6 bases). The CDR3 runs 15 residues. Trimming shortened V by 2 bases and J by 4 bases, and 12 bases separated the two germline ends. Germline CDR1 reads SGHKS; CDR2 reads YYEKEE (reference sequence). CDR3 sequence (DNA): TGTGCCAGCAGCTTCGGGGGAGGACCCACCGGGGAGCTGTTTTTT. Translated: CASSFGGGPTGELFF.

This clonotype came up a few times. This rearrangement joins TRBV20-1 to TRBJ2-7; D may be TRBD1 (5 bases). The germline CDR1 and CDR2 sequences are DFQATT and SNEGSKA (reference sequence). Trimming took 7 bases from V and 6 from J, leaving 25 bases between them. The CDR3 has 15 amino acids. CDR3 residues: CSGSGSALLAGEQYF. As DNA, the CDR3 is TGCAGTGGGTCAGGGTCGGCTCTCCTCGCCGGCGAGCAGTACTTC.